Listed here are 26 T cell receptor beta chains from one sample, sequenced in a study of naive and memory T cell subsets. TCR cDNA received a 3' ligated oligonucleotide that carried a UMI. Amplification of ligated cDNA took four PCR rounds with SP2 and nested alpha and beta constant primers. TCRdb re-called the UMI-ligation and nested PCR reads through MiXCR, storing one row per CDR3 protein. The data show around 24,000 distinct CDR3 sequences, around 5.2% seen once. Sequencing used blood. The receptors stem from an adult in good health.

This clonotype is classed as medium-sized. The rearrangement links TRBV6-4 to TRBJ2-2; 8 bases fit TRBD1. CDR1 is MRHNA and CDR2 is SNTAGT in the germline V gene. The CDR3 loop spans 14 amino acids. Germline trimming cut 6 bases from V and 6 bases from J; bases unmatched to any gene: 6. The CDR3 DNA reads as TGTGCCAGCAGCCCGACAGGGGAGGCCGGGGAGCTGTTTTTT. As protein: CASSPTGEAGELFF.

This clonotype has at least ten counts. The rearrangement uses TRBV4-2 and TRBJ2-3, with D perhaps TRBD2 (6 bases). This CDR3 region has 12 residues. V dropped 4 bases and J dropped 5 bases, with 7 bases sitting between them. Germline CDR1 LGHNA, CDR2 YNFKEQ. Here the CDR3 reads CASSPGGDTQYF. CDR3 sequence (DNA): TGTGCCAGCAGCCCCGGGGGAGATACGCAGTATTTT.

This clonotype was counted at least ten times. The CDR3 DNA follows: TGCAGCGTACCGGGACAACAGTCCTACGAGCAGTACTTC. Protein product: CSVPGQQSYEQYF. The V gene is TRBV29-1, the J gene TRBJ2-7; possible D gene TRBD1, 6 bases. This CDR3 contains 13 residues. V lost 6 bases and J 1 base, leaving 13 bases between the germline ends. Germline loops: CDR1 SQVTM, CDR2 ANQGSEA.

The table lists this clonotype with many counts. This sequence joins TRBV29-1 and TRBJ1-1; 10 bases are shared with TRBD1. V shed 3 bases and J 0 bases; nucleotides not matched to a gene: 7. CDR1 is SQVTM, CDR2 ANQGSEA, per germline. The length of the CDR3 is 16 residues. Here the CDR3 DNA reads TGCAGCGTTGATGGAGGGACAGGGGTTTTGAACACTGAAGCTTTCTTT. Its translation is CSVDGGTGVLNTEAFF. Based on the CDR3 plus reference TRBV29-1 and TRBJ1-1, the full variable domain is SAVISQKPSRDICQRGTSLTIQCQVDSQVTMMFWYRQQPGQSLTLIATANQGSEATYESGFVIDKFPISRPNLTFSTLTVSNMSPEDSSIYLCSVDGGTGVLNTEAFFGQGTRLTVV.

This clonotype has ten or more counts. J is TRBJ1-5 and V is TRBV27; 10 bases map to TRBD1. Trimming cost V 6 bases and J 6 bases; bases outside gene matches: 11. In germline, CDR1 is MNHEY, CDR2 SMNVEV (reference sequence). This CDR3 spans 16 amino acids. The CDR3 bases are TGTGCCAGCAGGCCGACAGGGGGCTTCACGTTTCAGCCCCAGCATTTT. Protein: CASRPTGGFTFQPQHF.

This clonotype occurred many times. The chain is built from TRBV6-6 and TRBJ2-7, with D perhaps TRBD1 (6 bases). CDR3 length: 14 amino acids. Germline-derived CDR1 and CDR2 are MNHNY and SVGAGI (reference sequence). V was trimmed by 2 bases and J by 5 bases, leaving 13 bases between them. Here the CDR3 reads CASSYGYRADEQYF. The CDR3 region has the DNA TGTGCCAGCAGTTACGGGTACAGGGCGGACGAGCAGTACTTC.

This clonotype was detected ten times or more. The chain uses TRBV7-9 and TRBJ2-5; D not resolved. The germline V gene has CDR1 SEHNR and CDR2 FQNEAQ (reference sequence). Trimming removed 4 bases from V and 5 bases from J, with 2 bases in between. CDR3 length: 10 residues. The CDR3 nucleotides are TGTGCCAGCAGCTCCGAGACCCAGTACTTC. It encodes CASSSETQYF.

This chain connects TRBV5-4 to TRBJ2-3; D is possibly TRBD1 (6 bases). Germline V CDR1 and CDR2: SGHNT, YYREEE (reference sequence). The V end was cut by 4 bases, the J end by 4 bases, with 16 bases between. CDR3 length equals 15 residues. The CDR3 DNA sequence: TGTGCCAGCAGCATACAGGGTCTGGGCGCAGATACGCAGTATTTT. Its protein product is CASSIQGLGADTQYF.

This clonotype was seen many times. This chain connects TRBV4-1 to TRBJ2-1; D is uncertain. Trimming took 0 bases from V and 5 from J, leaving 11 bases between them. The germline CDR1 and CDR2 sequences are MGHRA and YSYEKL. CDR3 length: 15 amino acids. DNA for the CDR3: TGCGCCAGCAGCCAAGAACGACTGCCTGACAATGAGCAGTTCTTC. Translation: CASSQERLPDNEQFF.

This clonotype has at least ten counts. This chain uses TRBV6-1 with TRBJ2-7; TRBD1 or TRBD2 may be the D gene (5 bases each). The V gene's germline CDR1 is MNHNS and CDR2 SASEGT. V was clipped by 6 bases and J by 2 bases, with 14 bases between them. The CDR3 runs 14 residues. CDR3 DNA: TGTGCCAGCAGCATAACAGGACTTACCTACGAGCAGTACTTC. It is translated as CASSITGLTYEQYF.

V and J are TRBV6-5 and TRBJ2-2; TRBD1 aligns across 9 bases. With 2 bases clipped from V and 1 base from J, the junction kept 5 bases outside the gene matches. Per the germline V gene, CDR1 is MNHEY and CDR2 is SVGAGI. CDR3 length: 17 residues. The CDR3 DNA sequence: TGTGCCAGCAGTTACCTCCCGGGACAGGGGAACACCGGGGAGCTGTTTTTT. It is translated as CASSYLPGQGNTGELFF.

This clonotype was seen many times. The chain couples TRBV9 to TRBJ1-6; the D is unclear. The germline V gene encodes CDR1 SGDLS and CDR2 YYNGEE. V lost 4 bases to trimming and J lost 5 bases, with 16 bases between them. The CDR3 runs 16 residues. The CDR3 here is CASSTHVGSNNSPLHF. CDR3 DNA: TGTGCCAGCAGCACCCACGTGGGTTCGAATAATTCACCCCTCCACTTT.

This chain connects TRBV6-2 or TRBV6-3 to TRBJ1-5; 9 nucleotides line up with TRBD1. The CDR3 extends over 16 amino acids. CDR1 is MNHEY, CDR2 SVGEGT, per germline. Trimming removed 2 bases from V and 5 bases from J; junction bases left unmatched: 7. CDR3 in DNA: TGTGCCAGCAGTTACGTTCCGGGACAGGGTGATCAGCCCCAGCATTTT. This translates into CASSYVPGQGDQPQHF.

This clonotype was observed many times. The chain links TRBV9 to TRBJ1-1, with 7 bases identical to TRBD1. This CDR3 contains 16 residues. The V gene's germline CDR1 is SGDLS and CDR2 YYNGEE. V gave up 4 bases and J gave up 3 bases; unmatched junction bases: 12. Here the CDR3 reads CASSPFTTGLDTEAFF. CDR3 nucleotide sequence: TGTGCCAGCAGCCCTTTTACGACAGGGTTGGACACTGAAGCTTTCTTT.

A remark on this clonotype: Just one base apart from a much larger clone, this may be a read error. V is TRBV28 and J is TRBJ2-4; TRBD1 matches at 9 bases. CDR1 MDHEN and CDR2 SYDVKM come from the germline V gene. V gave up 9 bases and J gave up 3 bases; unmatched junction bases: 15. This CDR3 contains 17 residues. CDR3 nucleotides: TGTGCCAGAAGTCCCAGCCCGGGACAGGGTAACAAAAACATTCAGTACTTC. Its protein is CARSPSPGQGNKNIQYF.

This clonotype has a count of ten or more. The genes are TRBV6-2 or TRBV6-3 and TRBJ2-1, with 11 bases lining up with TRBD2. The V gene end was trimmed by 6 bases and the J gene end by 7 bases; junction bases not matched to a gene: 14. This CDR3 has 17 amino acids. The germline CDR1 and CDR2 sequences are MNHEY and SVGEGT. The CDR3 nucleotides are TGTGCCAGCAGGCGACCTTCCTTAGCGGGAGGGTTAAATGAGCAGTTCTTC. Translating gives CASRRPSLAGGLNEQFF.

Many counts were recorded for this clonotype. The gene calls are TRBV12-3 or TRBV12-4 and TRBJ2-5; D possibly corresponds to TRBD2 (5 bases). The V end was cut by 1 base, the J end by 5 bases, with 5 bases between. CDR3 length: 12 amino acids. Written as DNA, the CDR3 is TGTGCCAGCAGTTTAGGGGAGGAGACCCAGTACTTC. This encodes CASSLGEETQYF.

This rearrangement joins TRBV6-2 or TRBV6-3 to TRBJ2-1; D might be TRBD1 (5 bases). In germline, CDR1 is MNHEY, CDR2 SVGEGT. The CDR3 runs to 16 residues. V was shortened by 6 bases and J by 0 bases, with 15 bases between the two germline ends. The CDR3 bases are TGTGCCAGCAGCGACGACAGCTACCGCTCCTACAATGAGCAGTTCTTC. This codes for CASSDDSYRSYNEQFF.

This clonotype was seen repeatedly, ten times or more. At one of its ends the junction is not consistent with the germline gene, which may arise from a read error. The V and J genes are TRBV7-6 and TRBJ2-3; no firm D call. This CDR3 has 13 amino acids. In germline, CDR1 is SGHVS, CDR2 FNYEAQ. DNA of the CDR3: TGTGCCAGCAGCTTAGTTAGCACGGATACGCAGTATTTT. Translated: CASSLVSTDTQYF. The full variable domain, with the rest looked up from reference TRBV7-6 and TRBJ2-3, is GAGVSQSPRYKVTKRGQDVALRCDPISGHVSLYWYRQALGQGPEFLTYFNYEAQQDKSGLPNDRFSAERPEGSISTLTIQRTEQRDSAMYRCASSLVSTDTQYFGPGTRLTVL.

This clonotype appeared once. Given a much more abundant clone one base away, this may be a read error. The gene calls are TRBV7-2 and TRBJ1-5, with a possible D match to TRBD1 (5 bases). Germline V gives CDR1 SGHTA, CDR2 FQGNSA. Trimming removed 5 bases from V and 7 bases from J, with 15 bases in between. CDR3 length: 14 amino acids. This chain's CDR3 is CASSTIGTQQPQHF. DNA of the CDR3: TGTGCCAGCAGCACCATCGGGACCCAACAGCCCCAGCATTTT.

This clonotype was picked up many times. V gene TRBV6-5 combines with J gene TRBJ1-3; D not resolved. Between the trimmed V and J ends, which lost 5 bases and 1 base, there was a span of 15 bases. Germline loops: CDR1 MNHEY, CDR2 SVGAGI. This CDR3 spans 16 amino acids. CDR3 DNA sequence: TGTGCCAGCAGTGGAATGCGGCGGGATTCTGGAAACACCATATATTTT. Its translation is CASSGMRRDSGNTIYF.

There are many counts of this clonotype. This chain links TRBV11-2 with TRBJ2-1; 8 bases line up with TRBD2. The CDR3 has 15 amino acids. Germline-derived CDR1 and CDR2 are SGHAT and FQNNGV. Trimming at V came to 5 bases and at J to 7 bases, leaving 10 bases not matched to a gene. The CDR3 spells CASSPPGLGVNEQFF. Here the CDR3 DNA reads TGTGCCAGCAGCCCACCGGGACTAGGAGTGAATGAGCAGTTCTTC.

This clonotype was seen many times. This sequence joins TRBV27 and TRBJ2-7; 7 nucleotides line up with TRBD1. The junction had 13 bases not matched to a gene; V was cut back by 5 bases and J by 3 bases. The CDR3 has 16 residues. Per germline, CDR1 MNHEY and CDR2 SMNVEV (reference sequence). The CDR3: CASSKPGQNSYYEQYF. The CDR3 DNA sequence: TGTGCCAGCAGTAAACCGGGACAGAATTCATACTACGAGCAGTACTTC.

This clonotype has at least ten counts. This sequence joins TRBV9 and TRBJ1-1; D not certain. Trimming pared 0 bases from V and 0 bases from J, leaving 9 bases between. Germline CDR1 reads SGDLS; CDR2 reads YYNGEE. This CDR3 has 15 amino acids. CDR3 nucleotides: TGTGCCAGCAGCGTAGGAGGGCAGGTGAACACTGAAGCTTTCTTT. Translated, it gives CASSVGGQVNTEAFF. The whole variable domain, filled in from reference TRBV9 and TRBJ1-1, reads DSGVTQTPKHLITATGQRVTLRCSPRSGDLSVYWYQQSLDQGLQFLIQYYNGEERAKGNILERFSAQQFPDLHSELNLSSLELGDSALYFCASSVGGQVNTEAFFGQGTRLTVV.

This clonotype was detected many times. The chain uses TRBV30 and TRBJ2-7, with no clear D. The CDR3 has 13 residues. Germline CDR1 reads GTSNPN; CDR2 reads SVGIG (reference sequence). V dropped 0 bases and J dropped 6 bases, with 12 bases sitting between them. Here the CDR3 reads CAWSVVVSPEQYF. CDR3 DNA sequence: TGTGCCTGGAGTGTAGTGGTATCTCCCGAGCAGTACTTC.

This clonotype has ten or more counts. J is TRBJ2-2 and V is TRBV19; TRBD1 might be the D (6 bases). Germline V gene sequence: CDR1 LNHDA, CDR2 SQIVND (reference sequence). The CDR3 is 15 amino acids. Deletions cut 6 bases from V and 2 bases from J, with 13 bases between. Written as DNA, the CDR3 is TGTGCCAGTAGCAGTCCCAGGGGAAACACCGGGGAGCTGTTTTTT. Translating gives CASSSPRGNTGELFF.